This T cell receptor (beta chain) was retrieved from a study of cytomegalovirus exposure and HLA in healthy donors. Primers for the PCR totalled 60 Vbeta and 13 Jbeta. Method: immunoSEQ multiplex PCR; TCRdb's copy keeps in-frame clones and lacks some. Of 95,000 to 100,000 clones listed, around 86% are singletons. From germline, CDR1 is MGHRA and CDR2 YSYEKL. V lost 1 base and J lost 2, with 9 bases in between. This CDR3 is 14 amino acids long. Sequencing used PBMCs. The J gene is TRBJ2-7, the V gene TRBV4-1; D call uncertain. The clonotype was recovered from a female donor in good health and CMV-seropositive. CDR3 sequence (DNA): TGCGCCAGCAGCCAAGTTTGGCAGACCTACGAGCAGTACTTC. Amino acid sequence: CASSQVWQTYEQYF.